The T cell receptor beta chain under discussion was sequenced for a study of shared T cell receptors in the human thymus. TCRdb keeps only in-frame clones here, not all; method: immunoSEQ multiplex PCR. The repertoire has 700,000 or so clones, 70% to 90% of them found once; the top ten carry around 0.0099%. Trimming took off 4 bases at V and 0 bases at J, with 17 bases between the two ends. The CDR3 contains 16 residues. CDR1 and CDR2 from the germline V gene are SGHRS and YFSETQ. This sample was also put to use in a study of human thymus T cells. That work contributes: The donor group consisted of healthy Finnish infants who were having corrective surgery for congenital heart defects. Resections from corrective heart surgery supplied the thymus tissue. Apparent skewing of V and J gene usage characterized both thymic and blood repertoires. Unrelated people showed highly overlapping thymic repertoires, related research reported.

The TCR was taken from a girl under three years old with a congenital heart defect. The chain joins TRBV5-1 to TRBJ2-7, with a tentative D call TRBD1 (6 bases). Sequenced material: thymocytes. The chain's CDR3 is CASSPETPGASYEQYF. CDR3 bases: TGCGCCAGCAGCCCGGAAACGCCAGGGGCCTCCTACGAGCAGTACTTC.